This T cell receptor beta chain was captured by sequencing in a study of post-analysis software for immune sequencing data. Sequencing libraries made from TCR beta cDNA carried unique molecular identifiers. MiXCR was run by TCRdb on the PCR reads, yielding one entry per CDR3 protein. The sample holds approximately 570,000 distinct CDR3 sequences, about 40% seen once. Study outcomes and limitations: Versus controls, multiple sclerosis patients showed significantly lower diversity (normalized Chao1). Higher frequency in patients than in controls was seen for roughly five TRBV segments, with TRBV5-6, TRBV5-1 and TRBV20-1 among them.

This clonotype was detected once. Its target is not known. V shed 3 bases and J shed 9 bases, with 9 bases lying between them. The CDR3 has 12 residues. Germline V gene data show CDR1 as SGHTA and CDR2 as FQGNSA. V gene TRBV7-2 combines with J gene TRBJ2-1; TRBD2 is a possible D gene (7 bases). The source is a girl under 18 with multiple sclerosis. The sequencing input was blood. The CDR3 is CASSFGGLEQFF. The CDR3 DNA reads as TGTGCCAGCAGCTTCGGGGGGCTTGAGCAGTTCTTC.